The TCR beta chain described here comes from a study of cytomegalovirus exposure and HLA in healthy donors. Germline V gives CDR1 WSHSY, CDR2 SAAADI. V lost 2 bases and J 0 bases, leaving 11 bases between the germline ends. The CDR3 sequence is 16 residues long. Assay used: immunoSEQ multiplex PCR; TCRdb lists only in-frame clones, some missing. Among about 140,000 clones listed, about 91% were seen once. This receptor was obtained from a woman between 18 and 29 years old in good health and CMV-seropositive. J is TRBJ1-3 and V is TRBV10-2, with D tentatively TRBD1 (5 bases). The specimen was PBMCs. The CDR3 loop reads CASSEGYGGSGNTIYF. DNA for the CDR3: TGCGCCAGCAGTGAGGGGTACGGGGGCTCTGGAAACACCATATATTTT.